This paragraph covers one T cell receptor (beta chain) sequence. Primers included in the PCR were 60 Vbeta and 13 Jbeta primers. Libraries were prepared by immunoSEQ multiplex PCR; TCRdb keeps only in-frame clonotypes and omits some of them. The sample lists approximately 180,000 clones, 77% occurring once. This sample was taken from a study of cytomegalovirus exposure and HLA in healthy donors. The CDR3 spans 14 residues. Per germline, CDR1 MDHEN and CDR2 SYDVKM. V dropped 3 bases and J dropped 1 base, with 9 bases sitting between them. The origin of this receptor is a woman aged 25-40 years in good health and CMV-seropositive. Sequenced material: PBMCs. The chain uses TRBV28 and TRBJ1-2; D gene unclear. The CDR3 DNA sequence: TGTGCCAGCAGTTTCGGCGGTGATAACTATGGCTACACCTTC. This codes for CASSFGGDNYGYTF.